This paragraph reports one T cell receptor beta chain. This clonotype was seen at least ten times. This clone's antigen is unknown. Per-base quality was not reported, and no clone a single base away is much larger than it. The sample was run on an Illumina HiSeq 1500. The public reads were run again by TCRdb, first through fastp at Q25 and then through MiXCR, and only productive beta chains were kept. Every distinct CDR3 protein forms one entry, paired with its most common genes and DNA. The table for this sample lists a few hundred thousand distinct CDR3 sequences; roughly 10% of them were counted only once. The biggest ten clones account for about 15% of the sample. These data originate in a study of T cell repertoires in cytomegalovirus infection (dated by TCRdb to between 2018 and 2021). Regarding the study in general: The HLA type of each donor mattered for the analysis, because public TCR beta signatures pointed to carriage of CMV infection along with the matching HLA type. The paper as a whole reports these results and caveats: In both this cohort and an independent cohort of 350 or so donors, the cumulative frequency of public TCR beta family members distinguished carriers of CMV infection plus the relevant HLA type. In the ex vivo response, HLA-C-restricted CMV-specific TCR beta clonotypes were dominant, and in two of eight donors the single most frequent clonotype came from this HLA-C-restricted group.

Deletion took 5 bases off V and 4 bases off J, with a span of 24 bases between the germline ends. From cysteine to phenylalanine, the CDR3 is 17 amino acids long. The sequence is cut down to CDR3 DNA, 51 bases in frame from base 1. CDR1 and CDR2, per the germline V gene, are SGHTA and FQGNSA. The sequenced sample was PBMCs. The chain is encoded by TRBV7-2 joined to TRBJ2-7; the D region is possibly TRBD1 or TRBD2, each matching across 7 bases. The TCR sequence derives from a human donor in good health (CMV status not recorded). Some clones in this sample may be carry-over from other donors' samples. The CDR3 amino acid sequence is: CASSQGVAVGGAYEQYF. The DNA sequence follows: TGTGCCAGCAGCCAGGGGGTGGCCGTTGGGGGGGCATACGAGCAGTACTTC.